These 30 T cell receptor beta chains share one sample of origin, sequenced in a study of OX40 agonist ivuxolimab in advanced cancers. Libraries were prepared by immunoSEQ multiplex PCR; TCRdb keeps only in-frame clonotypes and omits some of them. The sample shows tens of thousands of clones, approximately 90% of them seen only once. Sequences were derived from CD4+ or CD8+ T cells sorted from blood, sampled in a trial of the OX40 agonist ivuxolimab. The receptors were gathered from an adult with an advanced solid tumor such as melanoma, head and neck, liver or kidney cancer.

The chain employs TRBV29-1 and TRBJ2-5; 7 bases line up with TRBD2. This CDR3 is 12 amino acids long. Germline V lookup: CDR1 SQVTM, CDR2 ANQGSEA. J lost 5 bases, V lost 5 bases, and 5 bases had no gene match. The CDR3 DNA follows: TGCAGCGTTCCGGGAGGTCCGGAGACCCAGTACTTC. This encodes CSVPGGPETQYF.

V and J are TRBV28 and TRBJ1-3; D gene uncertain. The CDR3 is 15 residues long. Germline values: CDR1 MDHEN, CDR2 SYDVKM. The ends were cut back, 6 bases at V and 2 bases at J, with 14 bases in the middle. The CDR3 DNA reads as TGTGCCAGCAGGGTAGATTCTTCGCCTGGAAACACCATATATTTT. Its protein product is CASRVDSSPGNTIYF.

The V and J genes are TRBV28 and TRBJ2-7; D remains ambiguous. V dropped 6 bases and J dropped 0 bases, with 12 bases sitting between them. The CDR3 covers 14 residues. In germline, CDR1 is MDHEN, CDR2 SYDVKM. The CDR3 nucleotides read TGTGCCAGCAGGACGGGTTGGCTCTCCTACGAGCAGTACTTC. Amino acids: CASRTGWLSYEQYF. The full variable domain, rest sourced from reference TRBV28 and TRBJ2-7, is DVKVTQSSRYLVKRTGEKVFLECVQDMDHENMFWYRQDPGLGLRLIYFSYDVKMKEKGDIPEGYSVSREKKERFSLILESASTNQTSMYLCASRTGWLSYEQYFGPGTRLTVT.

V is TRBV6-5 and J is TRBJ2-7; D is uncertain. V was clipped by 1 base and J by 6 bases, with 4 bases between them. This CDR3 has 11 residues. In germline, CDR1 is MNHEY, CDR2 SVGAGI. CDR3 bases: TGTGCCAGCAGTTACTGGGGCGAGCAGTACTTC. It yields the protein CASSYWGEQYF.

The chain uses TRBV6-5 and TRBJ2-7; D not certain. The CDR3 covers 13 residues. The germline V gene has CDR1 MNHEY and CDR2 SVGAGI. Trimming stripped 0 bases from V and 3 bases from J, with 6 bases between. CDR3 DNA: TGTGCCAGCAGTTACTCTCGGGTCTACGAGCAGTACTTC. Translation: CASSYSRVYEQYF.

With regard to this clone: The same CDR3 can be traced to other DNA sequences in this sample. The chain combines TRBV19 with TRBJ1-5; TRBD1 matches 8 bases. The V gene's germline CDR1 is LNHDA and CDR2 SQIVND (reference sequence). There are 15 residues in the CDR3. The V segment lost 2 bases and the J segment 2 bases; nucleotides outside the gene matches: 2. The CDR3 bases are TGTGCCAGTAGTATATGGGGACAGGGCAATCAGCCCCAGCATTTT. Translation gives CASSIWGQGNQPQHF.

The chain is built from TRBV13 and TRBJ2-1; 14 bases fit TRBD2. Germline values: CDR1 PRHDT, CDR2 FYEKMQ (reference sequence). The CDR3 extends over 15 amino acids. V gave up 4 bases and J gave up 7 bases; unmatched junction bases: 3. The CDR3 protein is CASSSGLAGANEQFF. The CDR3 DNA reads TGTGCCAGCAGCTCGGGACTAGCGGGAGCGAATGAGCAGTTCTTC.

This rearrangement joins TRBV25-1 to TRBJ1-2; D is perhaps TRBD1 (5 bases). The CDR3 consists of 12 residues. Germline CDR1 reads MGHDK; CDR2 reads SYGVNS. Trimming took 8 bases from V and 4 from J, leaving 11 bases between them. The chain's CDR3 is CASGGVGYGYTF. The CDR3 DNA follows: TGTGCCAGCGGGGGTGTGGGCTATGGCTACACCTTC.

The J gene is TRBJ2-5, the V gene TRBV5-4, with a possible D match to TRBD2 (5 bases). There are 16 residues in the CDR3. Germline-derived CDR1 and CDR2 are SGHNT and YYREEE (reference sequence). Trimming removed 0 bases from V and 2 bases from J, with 14 bases in between. The CDR3 bases are TGTGCCAGCAGCTTGGATGCGGGCGAACTTCAAGAGACCCAGTACTTC. Amino acids: CASSLDAGELQETQYF.

The chain uses TRBV23-1 and TRBJ2-7; tentative D call: TRBD2 (6 bases). TRBV23-1 is an open reading frame, and its role is uncertain. The CDR3 totals 17 residues. V was trimmed by 3 bases and J by 6 bases, leaving 24 bases between them. Here the CDR3 reads CASSHHRESGDFSEQYF. CDR3 nucleotide sequence: TGCGCCAGCAGTCATCACCGGGAGTCAGGTGATTTTTCCGAGCAGTACTTC.

The V gene is TRBV9, the J gene TRBJ2-3; TRBD2 aligns across 13 bases. This CDR3 has 16 residues. V shed 4 bases, J shed 5 bases, and the junction held 7 bases outside the gene matches. From germline, CDR1 is SGDLS and CDR2 YYNGEE. CDR3 nucleotides: TGTGCCAGCAGCACGGGACTAGCGGGATGGGTAGATACGCAGTATTTT. Residues: CASSTGLAGWVDTQYF.

This chain uses TRBV7-6 with TRBJ2-7, with a possible D match to TRBD2 (5 bases). The CDR3 runs to 14 residues. Germline CDR1 is SGHVS and CDR2 is FNYEAQ. Deletions cut 3 bases from V and 2 bases from J, with 11 bases between. The CDR3 spells CASSFSEGAYEQYF. CDR3 nucleotides: TGTGCCAGCAGCTTTAGTGAGGGAGCCTACGAGCAGTACTTC.

The genes are TRBV2 and TRBJ2-3; D call uncertain. Per germline, CDR1 SNHLY and CDR2 FYNNEI. The CDR3 runs to 13 residues. V was trimmed by 6 bases and J by 0 bases, leaving 7 bases between them. The CDR3 spells CASRDISTDTQYF. In nucleotides, the CDR3 is TGTGCCAGCAGAGATATTAGCACAGATACGCAGTATTTT.

Concerning this clone: At one of its ends the junction is not consistent with the germline gene, which may arise from a read error. The J gene is TRBJ2-5, the V gene TRBV14, with unresolved D. CDR3 size: 12 residues. The V gene's germline CDR1 is SGHDN and CDR2 FVKESK. The CDR3 DNA follows: TGTGCCAGCAGTCAAGGGTACGGAACCCAGTACTTC. Translating gives CASSQGYGTQYF.

About this clone itself: At one end the junction does not follow the germline gene, possibly because of a read error. This rearrangement joins TRBV6-5 to TRBJ2-2, with D possibly TRBD2 on 5 matching bases. The V gene's germline CDR1 is MNHEY and CDR2 SVGAGI. This CDR3 is built from 15 residues. CDR3 amino acids: CAGSYGEEDTGELFF. CDR3 sequence (DNA): TGTGCCGGCAGTTACGGGGAAGAGGACACCGGGGAGCTGTTTTTT.

The J gene is TRBJ2-1, the V gene TRBV7-9; D is perhaps TRBD2 (5 bases). The V gene lost 5 bases and the J gene lost 6 bases, with 17 bases spanning the gap. The CDR3 has 15 residues. Germline V gives CDR1 SEHNR, CDR2 FQNEAQ (reference sequence). The CDR3 DNA sequence: TGTGCCAGCAGCCCGTCCCCGTCGGGATCCAATGAGCAGTTCTTC. It translates to CASSPSPSGSNEQFF.

The V gene is TRBV9, the J gene TRBJ2-4, with D hard to call. Trimming took 4 bases from V and 2 from J, leaving 13 bases between them. Germline-derived CDR1 and CDR2 are SGDLS and YYNGEE. The CDR3 totals 15 residues. For the CDR3, the DNA is TGTGCCAGCAGCCCCCGGTTTGAGTCCAAAAACATTCAGTACTTC. This translates into CASSPRFESKNIQYF.

The chain has TRBV28 and TRBJ2-3; no firm D call. V dropped 10 bases and J dropped 4 bases, with 18 bases sitting between them. CDR3 size: 14 residues. From germline, CDR1 is MDHEN and CDR2 SYDVKM. This CDR3 is CATVSPSWADTQYF. The CDR3 coding sequence is TGTGCCACAGTTTCCCCGAGTTGGGCAGATACGCAGTATTTT.

This rearrangement joins TRBV13 to TRBJ2-2; D might be TRBD2 (5 bases). The CDR3 covers 16 residues. V was cut by 5 bases and J by 0 bases, with 13 bases left in between. Per the germline V gene, CDR1 is PRHDT and CDR2 is FYEKMQ (reference sequence). CDR3: CASSPDGLTNTGELFF. The CDR3 bases are TGTGCCAGCAGCCCGGACGGACTGACGAACACCGGGGAGCTGTTTTTT. The complete variable domain, with remaining parts taken from reference TRBV13 and TRBJ2-2, reads AAGVIQSPRHLIKEKRETATLKCYPIPRHDTVYWYQQGPGQDPQFLISFYEKMQSDKGSIPDRFSAQQFSDYHSELNMSSLELGDSALYFCASSPDGLTNTGELFFGEGSRLTVL.

This clone appeared once. V and J are TRBV18 and TRBJ2-3, with TRBD2 as a possible D gene (6 bases). CDR1 KGHSH and CDR2 LQKENI come from the germline V gene. The CDR3 is made up of 14 amino acids. With 6 bases removed from V and 2 bases from J, the gap between germline ends came to 12 bases. The CDR3 DNA reads TGTGCCAGCTCTCTTAGCGGACCCACAGATACGCAGTATTTT. It encodes CASSLSGPTDTQYF.

This clone was observed a handful of times. The J gene is TRBJ2-1, the V gene TRBV14; 7 positions match TRBD2. V lost 1 base to trimming and J lost 3 bases; unmatched junction nucleotides: 0. The CDR3 loop spans 14 amino acids. Germline CDR1 is SGHDN and CDR2 is FVKESK. CDR3 sequence (DNA): TGTGCCAGCAGCCAAGGGACTAGCTACAATGAGCAGTTCTTC. This translates into CASSQGTSYNEQFF.

This clone was detected only once. Germline is not matched at one junction end, which may reflect a read error. V gene TRBV7-7 combines with J gene TRBJ2-7, with TRBD2 matching over 9 bases. The length of the CDR3 is 15 residues. Per the germline V gene, CDR1 is SSHAT and CDR2 is FNYEAQ (reference sequence). Here the CDR3 reads CASSLGPAGGNEQYF. The DNA for the CDR3 is TGTGCTAGCAGCTTAGGCCCTGCGGGAGGGAACGAGCAGTACTTC.

This clone is a singleton in its sample. The chain combines TRBV4-1 with TRBJ2-7, with 9 bases matching TRBD1. The CDR3 totals 15 residues. Trimming took 3 bases from V and 6 from J; bases not matched to a gene: 9. From germline, CDR1 is MGHRA and CDR2 YSYEKL. Here the CDR3 DNA reads TGCGCCAGCAGCCACACCGGGACAGGGTCCACCGAGCAGTACTTC. Translating it yields CASSHTGTGSTEQYF.

The rearrangement joins TRBV29-1 to TRBJ2-1; 10 nucleotides line up with TRBD2. V lost 6 bases to trimming and J lost 4 bases; unmatched junction nucleotides: 12. The germline CDR1 and CDR2 sequences are SQVTM and ANQGSEA. The CDR3 consists of 16 residues. The CDR3 DNA follows: TGCAGCGTCGGAGGAACCCTAGCGGGAGATTACAATGAGCAGTTCTTC. Its translation: CSVGGTLAGDYNEQFF.

This clone was recorded once. The chain joins TRBV10-2 to TRBJ1-2; D uncertain. The CDR3 spans 13 residues. The germline V gene has CDR1 WSHSY and CDR2 SAAADI. Trimming removed 2 bases at V and 8 bases at J, with 12 bases between. The CDR3: CASSENGFGGYTF. In DNA form, the CDR3 reads TGCGCCAGCAGTGAGAACGGTTTCGGCGGCTACACCTTC.

This sequence joins TRBV19 and TRBJ2-1; 9 nucleotides line up with TRBD1. Germline CDR1 LNHDA, CDR2 SQIVND (reference sequence). Germline trimming cut 10 bases from V and 4 bases from J; bases unmatched to any gene: 23. This CDR3 has 19 amino acids. The CDR3 DNA reads as TGTGCCACCCGACAGGACAGGGGCTTTTCTTTGGGGGCATACAATGAGCAGTTCTTC. As protein: CATRQDRGFSLGAYNEQFF. The whole variable domain, remainder taken from reference TRBV19 and TRBJ2-1, is DGGITQSPKYLFRKEGQNVTLSCEQNLNHDAMYWYRQDPGQGLRLIYYSQIVNDFQKGDIAEGYSVSREKKESFPLTVTSAQKNPTAFYLCATRQDRGFSLGAYNEQFFGPGTRLTVL.

The V call is TRBV4-1, the J call TRBJ2-7; 10 nucleotides align to TRBD1. Germline assignment: CDR1 MGHRA and CDR2 YSYEKL. The junction had 8 bases not matched to a gene; V was cut back by 4 bases and J by 5 bases. This CDR3 contains 15 residues. The CDR3 region is CASSPLGQGSHEQYF. In nucleotides, the CDR3 is TGCGCCAGCAGCCCCCTGGGACAGGGGTCCCACGAGCAGTACTTC.

This clone was detected only once. The CDR3 coding sequence is TGTGCCAGCAGTTACATGACCGGGCTCCACAATGAGCAGTTCTTC. This gives the protein CASSYMTGLHNEQFF. The rearrangement links TRBV6-5 to TRBJ2-1; D gene ambiguous. CDR3 size: 15 residues. V lost 2 bases and J lost 5, with 13 bases in between. Germline CDR1 MNHEY, CDR2 SVGAGI.

For this clone: The final CDR3 position lacks the conserved phenylalanine or tryptophan, pointing to a likely read error. The limits of the CDR3 on the DNA are not certain, so only TCRdb's listed CDR3 is given. The rearrangement joins TRBV11-3 to TRBJ2-7. The germline gives CDR1 SGHNT, CDR2 YENEEA. With termini counted, the CDR3 has 8 amino acids. CDR3 protein: CASSLDQG.

This clone occurred once. The V gene is TRBV5-8, the J gene TRBJ2-1, with 11 bases lining up with TRBD1. There are 16 residues in the CDR3. V shed 2 bases and J 2 bases; nucleotides not matched to a gene: 3. Germline V gene lookup returns CDR1 SGHTS and CDR2 YDEGEE. The CDR3 reads CASSFRDRGAYNEQFF. CDR3 nucleotide sequence: TGTGCCAGCAGCTTCCGGGACAGGGGGGCCTACAATGAGCAGTTCTTC. Based on the CDR3 plus reference TRBV5-8 and TRBJ2-1, the full variable domain is EAGVTQSPTHLIKTRGQQATLRCSPISGHTSVYWYQQALGLGLQFLLWYDEGEERNRGNFPPRFSGRQFPNYSSELNVNALELEDSALYLCASSFRDRGAYNEQFFGPGTRLTVL.